This T cell receptor beta chain was obtained from a study of blood T cell repertoires in COVID-19 (dated by TCRdb to between 2020 and 2021). Some background on the complete study: Collaborator samples came from the United States, Italy and Spain and covered acute and convalescent phases of COVID-19. The repertoires were released in a freely available public database meant as a resource for research on the immune response to SARS-CoV-2. The samples were drawn from the first 160 participants of the ongoing ImmuneRACE study and from 950 to 1,500 subjects provided by 6 global collaborators. The material from the prospective study consisted of cDNA or gDNA derived from T cells, B-cell-depleted T cells, or PBMCs. Nearly every sample came with metadata listing a de-identified subject ID, COVID-19 status, age in years and sex. HLA class I and class II types, where available, came from metadata supplied by the sample provider rather than from assay-based typing. Deeply sampled blood TCRbeta repertoires from subjects exposed to, actively infected with, or recovered from COVID-19 were included in the dataset. General conclusions and limits of the study: The quantity of clinical and demographic metadata differed by source and by participant and was supplied without curation.

The collaborating institutions used their own protocols to collect whole blood in K2EDTA tubes. Collaborator samples were shipped for TCRbeta analysis as frozen whole blood, isolated PBMCs, or DNA extracted from either sample type. TCRbeta CDR3 regions were amplified from genomic DNA using the immunoSEQ Assay, a bias-controlled multiplex PCR. Per the source publication's procedure: Nucleated cell counts per sample were estimated from amplification of reference gene primers within the assay. Sequence reads were collapsed and filtered to measure the absolute abundance of every unique TCRbeta CDR3 rearrangement. For each sample, productive Simpson clonality was calculated as the square root of Simpson's diversity index across productive rearrangements. Drawn from immuneACCESS, this table holds only the in-frame rearrangements with V and J called that TCRdb kept. Clones are partly lost; checked studies trace under half to an unresolved V gene and leave the rest unexplained. V and J calls and clone size follow that table, whereas D and trimming were derived from the DNA. A total of about 170,000 clones appear in this sample, about 86% of them only once. The ten largest clones represent about 7% of the sample.

Of note for this clone: Its antigen is unknown. There are no base qualities to consult, and no much larger clone falls within one base.

The germline V gene supplies CDR1 KGHSH and CDR2 LQKENI. At the junction V is shortened by 0 bases and J by 5 bases, with 13 bases in between. The CDR3 has 16 amino acids, counting the end cysteine and phenylalanine. Of the read, only the CDR3 DNA is kept; its 48 bases are in frame from base 1. The receptor comes from a man aged 50-60 years with active or convalescent COVID-19. The chain uses TRBV18 and TRBJ2-2; no D gene call is confident. Sequenced: peripheral blood. The sequenced DNA is TGTGCCAGCTCACCACCCACCCCCATCAGGACCGGGGAGCTGTTTTTT. This gives the protein CASSPPTPIRTGELFF.